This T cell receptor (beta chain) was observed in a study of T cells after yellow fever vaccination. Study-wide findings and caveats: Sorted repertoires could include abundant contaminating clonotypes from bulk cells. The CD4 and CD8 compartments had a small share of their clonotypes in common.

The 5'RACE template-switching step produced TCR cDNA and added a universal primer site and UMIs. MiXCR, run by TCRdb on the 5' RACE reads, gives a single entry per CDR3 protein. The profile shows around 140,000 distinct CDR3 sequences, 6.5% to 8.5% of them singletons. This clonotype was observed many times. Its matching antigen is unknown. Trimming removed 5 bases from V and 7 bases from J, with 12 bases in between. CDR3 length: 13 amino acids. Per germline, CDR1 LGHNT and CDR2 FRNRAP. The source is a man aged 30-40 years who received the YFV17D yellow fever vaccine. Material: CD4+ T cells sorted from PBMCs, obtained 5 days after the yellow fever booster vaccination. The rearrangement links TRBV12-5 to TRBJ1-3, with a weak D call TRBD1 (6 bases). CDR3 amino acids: CASGLTGLNTIYF. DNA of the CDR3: TGTGCTAGTGGTCTAACAGGGTTGAACACCATATATTTT. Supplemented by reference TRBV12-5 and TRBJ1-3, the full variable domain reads DARVTQTPRHKVTEMGQEVTMRCQPILGHNTVFWYRQTMMQGLELLAYFRNRAPLDDSGMPKDRFSAEMPDATLATLKIQPSEPRDSAVYFCASGLTGLNTIYFGEGSWLTVV.